This T cell receptor beta chain was identified during a study of blood T cell repertoires in COVID-19. Across the whole study: From the United States, Italy and Spain came samples of acute and convalescent COVID-19. From T cells, B-cell-depleted T cells, or PBMCs came the material, which was cDNA or gDNA.

Seattle participants joined during active infection and were tracked over time. Per the authors' pipeline: Estimation of nucleated cell counts relied on the amplification of reference gene primers. TCRdb's table, derived via immunoSEQ multiplex PCR, lists solely in-frame clones and lacks some. From that table come the V and J calls and clone size; the DNA was used to work out D and trimming. The sample has some 110,000 clones; 76% are singletons. This CDR3 is built from 16 residues. The chain uses TRBV21-1 and TRBJ2-1; TRBD2 was called by the table and not checked on the DNA. TRBV21-1 represents a pseudogene. The clonotype originates from a man aged 80 or over with COVID-19, enrolled during active disease. Sequenced material: peripheral blood. This chain's CDR3 is CASSKLGGETYNEQFF. CDR3 DNA sequence: TGTGCCAGCAGCAAACTGGGTGGGGAGACCTACAATGAGCAGTTCTTC.